One sample yielded the 30 T cell receptor beta chains listed below, sequenced in a study of neurological immune-mediated disorders (dated by TCRdb to between 2019 and 2020). Library prep was done by 5' RACE. For sequencing, an Illumina HiSeq 2500 was employed. TCRdb applied fastp at Q25 and MiXCR to the public reads, then kept only in-frame beta chains. Identical CDR3 proteins give one entry, which carries the most common genes and DNA. For this sample the table gives about 46,000 distinct CDR3 sequences, of which roughly 2% were detected only once. Around 2.1% of the sample is in the top ten clones. The sequenced sample was PBMCs. Receptor source: a middle-aged woman with multiple sclerosis.

This clonotype was seen repeatedly, ten times or more. The chain links TRBV11-2 to TRBJ2-1; D is uncertain. This CDR3 spans 13 amino acids. The V and J ends lost 5 bases and 10 bases respectively, with 15 bases between them. In germline, CDR1 is SGHAT, CDR2 FQNNGV. CDR3 in amino acids: CASSPNVGREQFF. CDR3 bases: TGTGCCAGCAGCCCTAACGTAGGACGGGAGCAGTTCTTC.

This clonotype has ten or more counts. J is TRBJ1-4 and V is TRBV4-1; D unresolved. Germline V CDR1 and CDR2: MGHRA, YSYEKL. Trimming removed 8 bases at V and 5 bases at J, with 15 bases between. CDR3 length equals 14 residues. CDR3 sequence: CASARTGLNEKLFF. The CDR3 coding sequence is TGCGCCAGCGCGAGGACCGGCTTGAATGAAAAACTGTTTTTT.

This clonotype was picked up many times. The rearrangement joins TRBV29-1 to TRBJ2-5; possibly TRBD2 for D (6 bases). The V gene lost 4 bases and the J gene lost 0 bases, with 12 bases spanning the gap. The germline gives CDR1 SQVTM, CDR2 ANQGSEA. The CDR3 is 14 residues long. DNA for the CDR3: TGCAGCGTTGGAAGTGGGGGGTACCAAGAGACCCAGTACTTC. Its protein product is CSVGSGGYQETQYF.

This clonotype has at least ten counts. This chain connects TRBV19 to TRBJ1-1, with 10 bases matching TRBD1. The CDR3 totals 13 residues. Germline assignment: CDR1 LNHDA and CDR2 SQIVND (reference sequence). J was trimmed by 7 bases and V by 7 bases; bases with no gene match: 6. Here the CDR3 reads CASKWTGGSEAFF. CDR3 sequence (DNA): TGTGCCAGTAAGTGGACAGGGGGTAGTGAAGCTTTCTTT.

The sample holds many counts of this clonotype. The J gene is TRBJ2-3, the V gene TRBV5-1, with a weak D call TRBD1 (5 bases). The CDR3 length is 13 residues. Deletions cut 0 bases from V and 5 bases from J, with 7 bases between. The germline CDR1 and CDR2 sequences are SGHRS and YFSETQ. As DNA, the CDR3 is TGCGCCAGCAGCTTGGGGGGCAAAGATACGCAGTATTTT. It translates to CASSLGGKDTQYF.

Ten or more counts support this clonotype. The CDR3 nucleotides are TGTGCCATCAAGGCGGGGTTGAACACTGAAGCTTTCTTT. Its translation: CAIKAGLNTEAFF. The rearrangement uses TRBV10-3 and TRBJ1-1; D call uncertain. V was cut by 7 bases and J by 0 bases, with 9 bases left in between. The germline V gene encodes CDR1 ENHRY and CDR2 SYGVKD. The CDR3 totals 13 residues.

Many counts were recorded for this clonotype. The rearrangement joins TRBV2 to TRBJ2-7, with a weak D call TRBD1 (5 bases). The germline gives CDR1 SNHLY, CDR2 FYNNEI. The CDR3 is made up of 11 amino acids. The V and J ends lost 5 bases and 4 bases respectively, with 6 bases between them. The CDR3 DNA is TGTGCCAGCAGTCGACAGTACGAGCAGTACTTC. Its protein is CASSRQYEQYF.

At least ten counts were recorded for this clonotype. V is TRBV5-1 and J is TRBJ1-3, with a weak D call TRBD1 (6 bases). CDR3 length equals 16 residues. CDR1 is SGHRS and CDR2 is YFSETQ in the germline V gene. Trimming shortened V by 0 bases and J by 0 bases, and 10 bases separated the two germline ends. The CDR3 here is CASSLAPRGSGNTIYF. CDR3 DNA sequence: TGCGCCAGCAGCTTGGCCCCCAGGGGCTCTGGAAACACCATATATTTT.

This clonotype has ten or more counts. The chain employs TRBV9 and TRBJ2-4; TRBD2 agrees at 12 bases. V shed 4 bases and J 0 bases; nucleotides not matched to a gene: 8. CDR3 length: 18 amino acids. Per the germline V gene, CDR1 is SGDLS and CDR2 is YYNGEE. CDR3 nucleotides: TGTGCCAGCAGCCCCACTAGCGGGGGGACCCTAGCCAAAAACATTCAGTACTTC. This sequence encodes CASSPTSGGTLAKNIQYF.

This clonotype was detected ten times or more. This chain joins TRBV12-3 or TRBV12-4 and TRBJ1-2; 7 bases line up with TRBD1. CDR3 length: 13 residues. Trimming at V came to 6 bases and at J to 2 bases, leaving 3 bases not matched to a gene. The CDR3 nucleotides are TGTGCCAGCAGACGGGACAGCAACTATGGCTACACCTTC. Protein product: CASRRDSNYGYTF.

This clonotype was recorded at least ten times. The CDR3 nucleotides are TGCGCCAGCAGCCCGGAAGAAGGCGGCTACACCTTC. Translation gives CASSPEEGGYTF. The V and J genes are TRBV5-1 and TRBJ1-2; no firm D call. Germline V gives CDR1 SGHRS, CDR2 YFSETQ. Trimming pared 4 bases from V and 8 bases from J, leaving 12 bases between. This CDR3 is built from 12 residues.

This clonotype was recorded many times. The chain carries TRBV5-5 and TRBJ2-7; unclear D gene. Germline values: CDR1 SGHKS, CDR2 YYEKEE (reference sequence). The CDR3 has 13 amino acids. Between the trimmed V and J ends, which lost 1 base and 6 bases, there was a span of 11 bases. In DNA, the CDR3 is TGTGCCAGCAGCTTGCCCTCAGCTGCCGAGCAGTACTTC. Translation gives CASSLPSAAEQYF.

This clonotype came up many times. The DNA for the CDR3 is TGTGCCAGCACCCCAACAAGGACTCAAGCTAGCACAGATACGCAGTATTTT. It codes for CASTPTRTQASTDTQYF. The V and J genes are TRBV12-3 or TRBV12-4 and TRBJ2-3; a possible D gene is TRBD2 (5 bases). CDR3 size: 17 residues. The ends were cut back, 7 bases at V and 0 bases at J, with 20 bases in the middle.

In this sample, this clonotype turned up many times. The chain employs TRBV20-1 and TRBJ1-1; 8 nucleotides line up with TRBD1. Germline V lookup: CDR1 DFQATT, CDR2 SNEGSKA (reference sequence). CDR3 length: 14 residues. V was pared by 8 bases and J by 1 base, with 9 bases of the junction left unmatched. Here the CDR3 reads CSTDGGTGNTEAFF. For the CDR3, the DNA is TGCAGTACCGATGGAGGGACAGGGAACACTGAAGCTTTCTTT.

This clonotype was seen more than once but under ten times. The chain recombines TRBV6-6 with TRBJ1-4, with TRBD1 matching 7 bases. The CDR3 runs 14 residues. The V and J ends lost 0 bases and 8 bases, in that order; junction bases with no gene match: 3. Germline V gene lookup returns CDR1 MNHNY and CDR2 SVGAGI (reference sequence). The CDR3 here is CASSYSGTVEKLFF. The DNA of the CDR3 is TGTGCCAGCAGTTACTCTGGGACAGTAGAAAAACTGTTTTTT.

This clonotype has a handful of counts. The genes are TRBV5-6 and TRBJ1-2; tentatively, D is TRBD1 (5 bases). CDR1 SGHDT and CDR2 YYEEEE come from the germline V gene. The CDR3 consists of 14 residues. Trimming took off 0 bases at V and 5 bases at J, with 11 bases between the two ends. As DNA, the CDR3 is TGTGCCAGCAGCTTGGGGGGGTACCTTTATGGCTACACCTTC. This translates into CASSLGGYLYGYTF. Full variable domain (remainder filled in from reference TRBV5-6 and TRBJ1-2): DAGVTQSPTHLIKTRGQQVTLRCSPKSGHDTVSWYQQALGQGPQFIFQYYEEEERQRGNFPDRFSGHQFPNYSSELNVNALLLGDSALYLCASSLGGYLYGYTFGSGTRLTVV.

This clonotype was picked up many times. The chain uses TRBV7-2 and TRBJ2-7, with 8 bases identical to TRBD2. This CDR3 comprises 16 residues. V was clipped by 1 base and J by 4 bases; unmatched bases: 9. CDR1 is SGHTA, CDR2 FQGNSA, per germline. CDR3 DNA sequence: TGTGCCAGCAGCTTAGGTCCAGCGGGGGACATTTACGAGCAGTACTTC. As protein: CASSLGPAGDIYEQYF.

This clonotype was recorded at least ten times. The rearrangement links TRBV20-1 to TRBJ2-1; D is undetermined. Trimming removed 6 bases from V and 0 bases from J, with 21 bases in between. Germline values: CDR1 DFQATT, CDR2 SNEGSKA (reference sequence). CDR3 size: 17 residues. CDR3 nucleotide sequence: TGCAGTGCCCGAGCCCCCTTCGGGCAATACTCCTACAATGAGCAGTTCTTC. Its protein is CSARAPFGQYSYNEQFF.

This clonotype was seen repeatedly, ten times or more. The chain links TRBV20-1 to TRBJ1-5; a possible D gene is TRBD1 (5 bases). V was shortened by 2 bases and J by 4 bases, with 12 bases between the two germline ends. The length of the CDR3 is 14 residues. Germline CDR1 reads DFQATT; CDR2 reads SNEGSKA (reference sequence). CDR3 nucleotides: TGCAGTGCTAGACCTCCGGGACGGAATCAGCCCCAGCATTTT. Its protein product is CSARPPGRNQPQHF.

This clonotype was counted only a few times. A much larger clone differs from this one at a single base, so this may be a read error. The chain recombines TRBV4-1 with TRBJ1-2; 9 nucleotides line up with TRBD1. In germline, CDR1 is MGHRA, CDR2 YSYEKL. V lost 6 bases and J lost 8; bases outside the gene matches: 10. CDR3 size: 14 residues. CDR3 region: CASSKPGQGGGYTF. In nucleotides, the CDR3 is TGCGCCAGCAGTAAACCGGGACAGGGTGGGGGCTACACCTTC.

The sample holds many counts of this clonotype. This rearrangement joins TRBV18 to TRBJ2-5; no clear D. Germline V gene data show CDR1 as KGHSH and CDR2 as LQKENI. There are 13 residues in the CDR3. V lost 1 base to trimming and J lost 1 base, with 4 bases between them. CDR3 nucleotide sequence: TGTGCCAGCTCACCACGGGCCCAAGAGACCCAGTACTTC. Translation gives CASSPRAQETQYF. The complete variable domain, with remaining parts taken from reference TRBV18 and TRBJ2-5, reads NAGVMQNPRHLVRRRGQEARLRCSPMKGHSHVYWYRQLPEEGLKFMVYLQKENIIDESGMPKERFSAEFPKEGPSILRIQQVVRGDSAAYFCASSPRAQETQYFGPGTRLLVL.

This clonotype was observed many times. The V and J genes are TRBV20-1 and TRBJ1-1; D gene unclear. The V and J ends lost 5 bases and 0 bases respectively, with 10 bases between them. Germline V gene data show CDR1 as DFQATT and CDR2 as SNEGSKA (reference sequence). This CDR3 is built from 13 residues. The CDR3 region is CSALEHLNTEAFF. CDR3 nucleotides: TGCAGTGCTCTCGAACACCTGAACACTGAAGCTTTCTTT.

This clonotype appeared many times. This sequence joins TRBV7-2 and TRBJ1-4; no firm D call. Trimming took 4 bases from V and 8 from J, leaving 11 bases between them. This CDR3 region has 13 residues. Germline V gene sequence: CDR1 SGHTA, CDR2 FQGNSA. CDR3 DNA sequence: TGTGCCAGCAGCTATTTGGCCGGGGAAAAACTGTTTTTT. Amino acid sequence: CASSYLAGEKLFF. Combining the CDR3 with reference TRBV7-2 and TRBJ1-4 gives the whole variable domain GAGVSQSPSNKVTEKGKDVELRCDPISGHTALYWYRQSLGQGLEFLIYFQGNSAPDKSGLPSDRFSAERTGGSVSTLTIQRTQQEDSAVYLCASSYLAGEKLFFGSGTQLSVL.

This clonotype occurred many times. The chain links TRBV4-1 to TRBJ1-2; D is unclear. CDR1 is MGHRA, CDR2 YSYEKL, per germline. V dropped 3 bases and J dropped 3 bases, with 17 bases sitting between them. The CDR3 spans 16 residues. This CDR3 reads CASSQPTRRIDYGYTF. CDR3 DNA sequence: TGCGCCAGCAGCCAGCCGACCCGCAGGATAGACTATGGCTACACCTTC.

The sample holds many counts of this clonotype. The CDR3 carries no conserved terminal phenylalanine or tryptophan, so it likely arises from a read error. The rearrangement joins TRBV6-1 to TRBJ2-1, with 13 bases aligning to TRBD2. There are 15 residues in the CDR3. J was trimmed by 6 bases and V by 1 base; bases with no gene match: 0. CDR1 is MNHNS, CDR2 SASEGT, per germline. The CDR3 DNA follows: TGTGCCAGCAGTGAAGGGACTAGCGGGAGCAATGAGCAGTTCGTC. Protein product: CASSEGTSGSNEQFV.

There are many counts of this clonotype. V gene TRBV7-2 combines with J gene TRBJ1-2; D uncertain. The V gene lost 3 bases and the J gene lost 6 bases, with 17 bases spanning the gap. The CDR3 sequence is 15 residues long. Germline CDR1 and CDR2: SGHTA and FQGNSA. CDR3 protein: CASSFSRAPANGYTF. Here the CDR3 DNA reads TGTGCCAGCAGCTTCAGTCGTGCCCCAGCGAATGGCTACACCTTC. Based on the CDR3 plus reference TRBV7-2 and TRBJ1-2, the full variable domain is GAGVSQSPSNKVTEKGKDVELRCDPISGHTALYWYRQSLGQGLEFLIYFQGNSAPDKSGLPSDRFSAERTGGSVSTLTIQRTQQEDSAVYLCASSFSRAPANGYTFGSGTRLTVV.

This clonotype has ten or more counts. CDR3 DNA: TGTGCCAGCACCTCCGGGGCAGGGCTGGGAGCTAACTATGGCTACACCTTC. This translates into CASTSGAGLGANYGYTF. The V gene is TRBV2, the J gene TRBJ1-2; tentatively, D is TRBD1 (5 bases). CDR1 and CDR2 from the germline V gene are SNHLY and FYNNEI. There are 17 residues in the CDR3. V was shortened by 7 bases and J by 0 bases, with 21 bases between the two germline ends.

Many counts were recorded for this clonotype. The chain carries TRBV5-5 and TRBJ2-5; 9 bases align to TRBD1. V shed 2 bases and J 2 bases; nucleotides not matched to a gene: 4. This CDR3 has 15 residues. Germline CDR1 is SGHKS and CDR2 is YYEKEE (reference sequence). The CDR3 DNA reads as TGTGCCAGCAGCTTCCCGGGACAGGGACAAGAGACCCAGTACTTC. Amino acid sequence: CASSFPGQGQETQYF. Based on the CDR3 plus reference TRBV5-5 and TRBJ2-5, the full variable domain is DAGVTQSPTHLIKTRGQQVTLRCSPISGHKSVSWYQQVLGQGPQFIFQYYEKEERGRGNFPDRFSARQFPNYSSELNVNALLLGDSALYLCASSFPGQGQETQYFGPGTRLLVL.

This clonotype was recorded at least ten times. V usage is TRBV9 and J usage is TRBJ2-7; 9 bases align to TRBD1. With 0 bases clipped from V and 3 bases from J, the junction kept 4 bases outside the gene matches. The V gene's germline CDR1 is SGDLS and CDR2 YYNGEE. The length of the CDR3 is 15 residues. The CDR3 is CASSVAPGQGYEQYF. The CDR3 DNA follows: TGTGCCAGCAGCGTAGCCCCGGGACAGGGCTACGAGCAGTACTTC.

In its sample, this clonotype was seen many times. This chain's CDR3 is CASSLDPRGADTQYF. CDR3 in DNA: TGTGCCAGCAGCCTAGACCCGAGGGGGGCAGATACGCAGTATTTT. V gene TRBV7-3 combines with J gene TRBJ2-3; perhaps D is TRBD1 or TRBD2 (6 bases each). Per germline, CDR1 SGHTA and CDR2 FQGTGA. Deletions cut 5 bases from V and 4 bases from J, with 16 bases between. The CDR3 is 15 residues long.